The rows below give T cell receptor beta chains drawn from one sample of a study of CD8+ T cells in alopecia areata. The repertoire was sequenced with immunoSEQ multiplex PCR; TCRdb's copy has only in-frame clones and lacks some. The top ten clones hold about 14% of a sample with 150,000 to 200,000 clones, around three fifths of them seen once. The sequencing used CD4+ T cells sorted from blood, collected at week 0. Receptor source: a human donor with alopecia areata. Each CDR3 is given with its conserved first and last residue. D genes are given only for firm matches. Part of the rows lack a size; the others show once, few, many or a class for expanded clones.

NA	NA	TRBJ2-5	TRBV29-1	CSVVFGGRETQYF	TGCAGCGTTGTCTTCGGGGGGCGAGAGACCCAGTACTTC
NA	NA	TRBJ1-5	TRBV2	CASTGGGNQPQHF	TGTGCCAGCACGGGTGGGGGCAATCAGCCCCAGCATTTT
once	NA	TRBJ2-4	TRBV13	CASSPRDRLNIQYF	TGTGCCAGCAGCCCGCGGGACAGATTAAACATTCAGTACTTC
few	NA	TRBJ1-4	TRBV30	CAWSLRWEKLFF	TGTGCCTGGAGTCTACGATGGGAAAAACTGTTTTTT
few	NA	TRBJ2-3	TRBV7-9	CASSFPTRGGDTQYF	TGTGCCAGCAGCTTTCCTACTAGGGGAGGAGATACGCAGTATTTT
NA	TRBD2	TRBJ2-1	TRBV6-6	CASSRGGNEQFF	TGTGCCAGCAGTCGGGGGGGAAATGAGCAGTTCTTC
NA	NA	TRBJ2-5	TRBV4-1	CASSQDPLGETQYF	TGCGCCAGCAGCCAAGATCCACTAGGAGAGACCCAGTACTTC
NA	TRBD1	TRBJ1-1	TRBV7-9	CASNQGEGNTEAFF	TGTGCCAGCAACCAGGGGGAGGGGAACACTGAAGCTTTCTTT
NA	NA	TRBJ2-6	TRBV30	CAWSAWAGANVLTF	TGTGCCTGGAGTGCTTGGGCTGGGGCCAACGTCCTGACTTTC
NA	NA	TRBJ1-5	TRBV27	CASSRWGQPQHF	TGTGCCAGCTCCAGGTGGGGGCAGCCCCAGCATTTT
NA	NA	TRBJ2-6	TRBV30	CAWVGFSGANVLTF	TGTGCCTGGGTAGGGTTTTCCGGGGCCAACGTCCTGACTTTC
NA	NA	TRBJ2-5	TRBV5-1	CASSPSGRHEETQYF	TGCGCCAGCAGCCCCTCCGGCCGACACGAAGAGACCCAGTACTTC
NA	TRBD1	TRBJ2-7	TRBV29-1	CSVESAGTGANEQYF	TGCAGCGTTGAATCTGCCGGGACAGGGGCTAACGAGCAGTACTTC
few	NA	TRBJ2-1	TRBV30	CAWSVSDTNNEQFF	TGTGCCTGGAGTGTATCGGACACCAACAATGAGCAGTTCTTC
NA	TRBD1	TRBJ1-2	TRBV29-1	CSVELRGTGVNYGYTF	TGCAGCGTTGAATTGCGGGGGACAGGGGTAAACTATGGCTACACCTTC
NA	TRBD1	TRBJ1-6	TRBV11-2	CASSRLGQADLHF	TGTGCCAGCAGCCGACTAGGACAGGCCGATCTCCACTTT
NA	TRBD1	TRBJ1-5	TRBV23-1	CASSQSPGTGGQPQHF	TGCGCCAGCAGTCAATCACCCGGGACAGGGGGTCAGCCCCAGCATTTT
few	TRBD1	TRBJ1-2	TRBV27	CASSLSNRGNGYTF	TGTGCCAGCAGTTTATCGAACAGGGGAAATGGCTACACCTTC
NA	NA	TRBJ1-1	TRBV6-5	CASSPTLGYTEAFF	TGTGCCAGCAGTCCAACTCTAGGGTACACTGAAGCTTTCTTT
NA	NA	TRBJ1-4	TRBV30	CAWSGLLRGEKLFF	TGTGCCTGGAGTGGCCTTTTGAGGGGGGAAAAACTGTTTTTT
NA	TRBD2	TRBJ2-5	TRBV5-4	CASSLMAGVPQETQYF	TGTGCCAGCAGCTTGATGGCGGGGGTACCTCAAGAGACCCAGTACTTC
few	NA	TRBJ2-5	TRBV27	CASSKEGETQYF	TGTGCCAGCAGTAAAGAAGGAGAGACCCAGTACTTC
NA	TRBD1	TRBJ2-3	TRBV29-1	CSVERGGASTDTQYF	TGCAGCGTTGAACGAGGGGGCGCAAGCACAGATACGCAGTATTTT
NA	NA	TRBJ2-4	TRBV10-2	CASSDSGTKNIQYF	TGCGCCAGCAGTGACTCAGGGACCAAAAACATTCAGTACTTC
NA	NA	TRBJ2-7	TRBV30	CAWSRRSAYEQYF	TGTGCCTGGAGTAGAAGGTCAGCCTACGAGCAGTACTTC
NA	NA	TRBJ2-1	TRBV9	CASSPPRTGEQFF	TGTGCCAGCAGCCCCCCCCGGACGGGAGAGCAGTTCTTC
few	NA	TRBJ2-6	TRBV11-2	CASSLSNSGANVLTF	TGTGCCAGCAGCCTGAGCAACTCTGGGGCCAACGTCCTGACTTTC
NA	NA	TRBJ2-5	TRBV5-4	CASSLGLIREETQYF	TGTGCCAGCAGCTTGGGATTGATCAGGGAAGAGACCCAGTACTTC
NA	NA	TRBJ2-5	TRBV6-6	CASKGPSAETQYF	TGTGCCAGCAAAGGGCCCTCGGCTGAGACCCAGTACTTC
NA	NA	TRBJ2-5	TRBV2	CASSEQGKTQYF	TGTGCCAGCAGTGAACAGGGAAAGACCCAGTACTTC
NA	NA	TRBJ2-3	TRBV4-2	CASSQDRTTDTQYF	TGTGCCAGCAGCCAAGACCGGACCACAGATACGCAGTATTTT
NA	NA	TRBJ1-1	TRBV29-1	CSVGITTEAFF	TGCAGCGTTGGTATCACCACTGAAGCTTTCTTT
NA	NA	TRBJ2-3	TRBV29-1	CSVEGGGRVGTDTQYF	TGCAGCGTTGAGGGCGGAGGCAGGGTTGGCACAGATACGCAGTATTTT
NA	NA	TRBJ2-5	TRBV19	CASSKLDSQETQYF	TGTGCCAGTAGTAAGTTGGACAGTCAAGAGACCCAGTACTTC
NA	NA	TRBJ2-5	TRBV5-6	CASSRDIEETQYF	TGTGCCAGCAGCCGGGACATCGAAGAGACCCAGTACTTC
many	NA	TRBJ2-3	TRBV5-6	CASSFNWGTQYF	TGTGCCAGCAGCTTCAACTGGGGGACGCAGTATTTT
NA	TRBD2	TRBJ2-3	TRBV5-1	CASSSLAGGPGDTQYF	TGCGCCAGCAGCTCTCTAGCGGGGGGGCCAGGCGATACGCAGTATTTT
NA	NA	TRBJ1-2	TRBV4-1	CASSPNVGTSERLGYTF	TGCGCCAGCAGCCCAAACGTAGGGACTTCGGAGAGGTTGGGCTACACCTTC
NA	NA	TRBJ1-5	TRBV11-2	CASSPGPIQPQHF	TGTGCCAGCAGCCCCGGTCCAATACAGCCCCAGCATTTT
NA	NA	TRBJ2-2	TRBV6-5	CASSLTPNTGELFF	TGTGCCAGCAGCCTCACCCCGAACACCGGGGAGCTGTTTTTT
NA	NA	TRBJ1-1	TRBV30	CAWSVGGIMNTEAFF	TGTGCCTGGAGTGTCGGGGGTATCATGAACACTGAAGCTTTCTTT
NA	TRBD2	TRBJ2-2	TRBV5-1	CASSLTTSRRPGELFF	TGCGCCAGCAGCTTAACGACTAGCAGGCGGCCCGGGGAGCTGTTTTTT
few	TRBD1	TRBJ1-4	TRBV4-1	CASSRRGLRNEKLFF	TGCGCCAGCAGCCGCAGGGGGCTACGGAATGAAAAACTGTTTTTT
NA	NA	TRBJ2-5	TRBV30	CAWSVYETQYF	TGTGCCTGGAGTGTATACGAGACCCAGTACTTC
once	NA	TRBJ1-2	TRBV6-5	CASSQGFGYTF	TGTGCCAGCAGCCAGGGGTTTGGCTACACCTTC
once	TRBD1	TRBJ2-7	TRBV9	CASSVGNRGLSEQYF	TGTGCCAGCAGCGTAGGCAACAGGGGGCTCTCCGAGCAGTACTTC
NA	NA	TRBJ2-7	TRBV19	CASSYEGGEQYF	TGTGCCAGTAGTTACGAAGGGGGCGAGCAGTACTTC
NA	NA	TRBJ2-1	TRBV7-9	CARNSHNEQFF	TGTGCCAGGAACTCCCACAATGAGCAGTTCTTC
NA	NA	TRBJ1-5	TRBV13	CASSLTGLQPQHF	TGTGCCAGCAGCCTAACAGGGTTGCAGCCCCAGCATTTT